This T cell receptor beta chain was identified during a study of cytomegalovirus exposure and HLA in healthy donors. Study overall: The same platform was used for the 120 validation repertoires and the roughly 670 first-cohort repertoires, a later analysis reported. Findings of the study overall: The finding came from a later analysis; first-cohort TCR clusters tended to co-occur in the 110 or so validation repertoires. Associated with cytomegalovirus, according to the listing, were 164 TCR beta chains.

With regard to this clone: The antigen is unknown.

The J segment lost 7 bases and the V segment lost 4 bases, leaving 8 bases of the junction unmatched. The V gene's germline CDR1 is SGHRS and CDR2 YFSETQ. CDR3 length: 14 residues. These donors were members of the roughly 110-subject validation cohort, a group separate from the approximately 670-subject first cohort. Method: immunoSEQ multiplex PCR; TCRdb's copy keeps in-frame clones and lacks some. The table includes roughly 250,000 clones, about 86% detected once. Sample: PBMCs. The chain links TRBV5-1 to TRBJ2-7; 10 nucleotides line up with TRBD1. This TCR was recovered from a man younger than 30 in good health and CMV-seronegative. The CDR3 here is CASSRRGQGEEQYF. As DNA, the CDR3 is TGCGCCAGCAGCCGCCGAGGACAGGGGGAAGAGCAGTACTTC. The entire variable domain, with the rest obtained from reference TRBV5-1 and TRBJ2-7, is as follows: KAGVTQTPRYLIKTRGQQVTLSCSPISGHRSVSWYQQTPGQGLQFLFEYFSETQRNKGNFPGRFSGRQFSNSRSEMNVSTLELGDSALYLCASSRRGQGEEQYFGPGTRLTVT.